The clone carrying this TCR beta chain has a count of ten or more. The target antigen is unknown. The source material, RNA transcripts, was used to amplify TCR beta CDR3 regions. Initially, a first-round RT-PCR of the TCR CDR3 employed the HTBI primer set. TCRdb processed the multiplex PCR reads anew with MiXCR; each CDR3 protein has one entry. This table has 530,000 or so distinct CDR3 sequences, around a quarter appearing once. A patient was excluded if there was uncontrolled infection, other autoimmune disease, pregnancy or lactation. CDR3 length: 15 amino acids. Germline V gene sequence: CDR1 MNHEY, CDR2 SVGAGI. V was clipped by 5 bases and J by 5 bases; unmatched bases: 11. The record originates from a study of T cells in Graves' hyperthyroidism and ophthalmopathy. The study's findings and limits: Ophthalmopathy was model-predicted a median roughly 6.3 months pre-onset.

This receptor was identified in a woman aged 25-40 years with Graves' ophthalmopathy. This chain joins TRBV6-5 and TRBJ2-5; TRBD1 aligns across 7 bases. Input material: blood. The DNA for the CDR3 is TGTGCCAGCAGTCTACAACAGGGGCTCGGGGAGACCCAGTACTTC. Amino acids: CASSLQQGLGETQYF.